This T cell receptor (beta chain) was identified in a study of T cells expressing NK-cell markers. The CDR3 loop spans 17 amino acids. Germline CDR1 is DFQATT and CDR2 is SNEGSKA (reference sequence). TCRdb derives one entry per CDR3 protein from the 5' RACE reads, leaving out DNA. Seen in this sample are about 400,000 distinct CDR3 sequences; the ten most common clones hold about 10%. The gene calls are TRBV20-1 and TRBJ2-1; TCRdb's assignment of TRBD2 cannot be checked, as there is no DNA. This sequence was found in a woman between 45 and 60 years old in good health. Sequenced material: blood T cells: a sorted CD56 or NKG2C T cell subset, CD4+ or CD8+ T cells, or bulk PBMC T cells (not recorded which). This CDR3 reads CSAPTSGRPALINEQFF.